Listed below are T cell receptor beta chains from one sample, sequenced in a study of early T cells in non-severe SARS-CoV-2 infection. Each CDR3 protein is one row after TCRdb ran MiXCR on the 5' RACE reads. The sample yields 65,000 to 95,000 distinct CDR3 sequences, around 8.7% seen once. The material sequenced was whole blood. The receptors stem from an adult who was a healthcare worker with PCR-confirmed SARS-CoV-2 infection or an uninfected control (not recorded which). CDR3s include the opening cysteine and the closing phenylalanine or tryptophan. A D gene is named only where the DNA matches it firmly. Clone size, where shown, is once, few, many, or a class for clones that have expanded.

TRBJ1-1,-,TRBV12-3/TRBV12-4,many,TGTGCCAGCAGTTTAGTGGGGAACACTGAAGCTTTCTTT,CASSLVGNTEAFF
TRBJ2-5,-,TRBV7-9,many,TGTGCCAGCAGCTCCAATTGGGCCGCAGCCCAAGAGACCCAGTACTTC,CASSSNWAAAQETQYF
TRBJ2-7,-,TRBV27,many,TGTGCCAGGGGTCCTCACTCCGTCAGGGGACGGGACGGCGAGCAGTACTTC,CARGPHSVRGRDGEQYF
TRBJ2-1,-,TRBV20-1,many,TGCAGTGCTAGACGGGACAATGAGCAGTTCTTC,CSARRDNEQFF
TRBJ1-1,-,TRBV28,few,TGTGCCAGCCCGCCTTCCTTCGGGGTACCTAAGAACACTGAAGCTTTCTTT,CASPPSFGVPKNTEAFF
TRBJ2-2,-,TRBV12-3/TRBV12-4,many,TGTGCCAGCAGTTTAGGTTTCAGTACCGGGGAGCTGTTTTTT,CASSLGFSTGELFF
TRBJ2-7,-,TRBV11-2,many,TGTGCCAGCAGCCGACTAGTAGGGACCTACGAGCAGTACTTC,CASSRLVGTYEQYF
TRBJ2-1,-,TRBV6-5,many,TGTGCCAGCAGGCGGAGCTCCTACAATGAGCAGTTCTTC,CASRRSSYNEQFF
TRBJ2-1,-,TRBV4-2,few,TGTGCCAGCAGCCAAGAAGGACGCGAGGCGGAAGAGCAGTTCTTC,CASSQEGREAEEQFF
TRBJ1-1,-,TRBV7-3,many,TGTGCCAGCAGCTTAGGCGCAGCGAACACTGAAGCTTTCTTT,CASSLGAANTEAFF
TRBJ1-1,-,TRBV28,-,TGTGCCAGCAGTTCCTCGAACACTGAAGCTTTCTTT,CASSSSNTEAFF
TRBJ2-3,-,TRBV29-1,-,TGCAGCGTTGAAGTGCAAAGCACAGATACGCAGTATTTT,CSVEVQSTDTQYF
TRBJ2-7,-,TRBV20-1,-,TGCAGTGCTAGAGGTCGCGACCCCTACGAGCAGTACTTC,CSARGRDPYEQYF
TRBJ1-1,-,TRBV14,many,TGTGCCAGCACTCCTACACGGGGGGCTCGGGTAGCTTTCTTT,CASTPTRGARVAFF
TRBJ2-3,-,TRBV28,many,TGTGCCAGCAGTATCCCTCGGGCTGCAGATACGCAGTATTTT,CASSIPRAADTQYF
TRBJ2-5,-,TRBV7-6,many,TGTGCCAGCAGCTCTAGCCTCCGAGAGACCCAGTACTTC,CASSSSLRETQYF
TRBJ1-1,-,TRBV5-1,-,TGCGCCAGCAGCTCGGGTGCAGGGAATACTGAAGCTTTCTTT,CASSSGAGNTEAFF
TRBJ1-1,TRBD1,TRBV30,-,TGTGCCTGGAGTCGACAGGGGGCGAAAGCTTTCTTT,CAWSRQGAKAFF
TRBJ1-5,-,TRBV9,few,TGTGCCAGCAGCGCCAGAGGGGACGTTAATCAGCCCCAGCATTTT,CASSARGDVNQPQHF
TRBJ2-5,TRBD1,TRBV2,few,TGTGCCAGCAGTCTCAACAGGGGAAGACAAGAGACCCAGTACTTC,CASSLNRGRQETQYF
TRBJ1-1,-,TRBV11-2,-,TGTGCCAGCAGCTCTTACCTATTGAACACTGAAGCTTTCTTT,CASSSYLLNTEAFF
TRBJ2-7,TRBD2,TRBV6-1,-,TGTGCCAGCACGTCCGGGACTAGCGGACTCTACGAGCGGTACTTC,CASTSGTSGLYERYF
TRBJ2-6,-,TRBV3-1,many,TGTGCCAGCAGCCGGTCGGTCCCACCTGGGGCCAACGTCCTGACTTTC,CASSRSVPPGANVLTF
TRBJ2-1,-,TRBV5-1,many,TGCGCCAGCAGCTTGGAACTAGCAGTCTCCTACAATGAGCAGTTCTTC,CASSLELAVSYNEQFF
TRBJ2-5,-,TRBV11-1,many,TGTGCCAGCGGGCACCTGTACCAAGAGACCCAGTACTTC,CASGHLYQETQYF
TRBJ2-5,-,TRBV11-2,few,TGTGCCAGCAGCTCCCTATCCAGGGGGGGAAGGCAAGAGACCCAGTACTTC,CASSSLSRGGRQETQYF
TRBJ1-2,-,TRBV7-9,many,TGTGCCAGCAGCTCCTATATCGTCGGCTACACCTTC,CASSSYIVGYTF
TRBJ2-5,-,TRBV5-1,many,TGCGCCAGCAGCTTGAATTTAAGGGGGGACCAAGAGACCCAGTACTTC,CASSLNLRGDQETQYF
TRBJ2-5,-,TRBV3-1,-,TGTGCCAGCAGCCAAGGGTGGCAGGCGGAGACCCAGTACTTC,CASSQGWQAETQYF
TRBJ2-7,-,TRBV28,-,TGTGCCAGCAGTTTAGCCGGGGGCGCGATCTACGAGCAGTACTTC,CASSLAGGAIYEQYF
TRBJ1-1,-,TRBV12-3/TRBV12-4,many,TGTGCCAGCAGACCGACGATGACGAACACTGAAGCTTTCTTT,CASRPTMTNTEAFF
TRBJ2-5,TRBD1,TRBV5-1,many,TGCGCCAGCAGCTGGACAGGGGCCAGGGAGACCCAGTACTTC,CASSWTGARETQYF
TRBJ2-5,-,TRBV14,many,TGTGCCAGCAGCCAAGTGAGGGGGAGCAGAGAGACCCAGTACTTC,CASSQVRGSRETQYF
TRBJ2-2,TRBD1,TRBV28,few,TGTGCCAGCAGTTGGACAGGGGGCGGACCCCCCACCGGGGAGCTGTTTTTT,CASSWTGGGPPTGELFF
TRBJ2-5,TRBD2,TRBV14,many,TGTGCCAGCAGCCAAGGTGCCCTAGCGGGAGGACAAGAGACCCAGTACTTC,CASSQGALAGGQETQYF
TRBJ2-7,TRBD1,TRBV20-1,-,TGCAGTGCTAGGACCGGGACAGGGATCCCCGAGCAGTACTTC,CSARTGTGIPEQYF
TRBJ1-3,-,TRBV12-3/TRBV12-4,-,TGTGCTACCACGGCAAACTCTGGAAACACCATATATTTT,CATTANSGNTIYF
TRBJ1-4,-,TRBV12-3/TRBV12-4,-,TGTGCCAGCAGTTTAGCTGGACCTAATGAAAAACTGTTTTTT,CASSLAGPNEKLFF
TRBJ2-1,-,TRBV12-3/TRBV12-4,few,TGTGCCAGCAGTTTAGGGGCAGGCAATGAGCAGTTCTTC,CASSLGAGNEQFF
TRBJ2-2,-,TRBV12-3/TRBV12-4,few,TGTGCCAGCAGTTTAAGTACTACCGGGGAGCTGTTTTTT,CASSLSTTGELFF
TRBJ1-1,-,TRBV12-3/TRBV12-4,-,TGTGCCAGCAGGGGGCACGGAAACACTGAAGCTTTCTTT,CASRGHGNTEAFF
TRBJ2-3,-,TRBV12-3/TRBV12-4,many,TGTGCCACCCGCCGGGGGGATACGCAGTATTTT,CATRRGDTQYF
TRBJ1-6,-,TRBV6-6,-,TGTGCCAGCAGGGTCACATTAGATAATTCACCCCTCCACTTT,CASRVTLDNSPLHF
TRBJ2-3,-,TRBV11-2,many,TGTGCCAGCAGCTTAGAAGTCGGCACAGATACGCAGTATTTT,CASSLEVGTDTQYF
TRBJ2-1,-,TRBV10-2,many,TGCGCCAGCAGTGAGTCGAGGGGAGGCAATGAGCAGTTCTTC,CASSESRGGNEQFF
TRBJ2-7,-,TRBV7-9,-,TGTGCCAGCAGCTCCCCCGGGGGCTACGAGCAGTACTTC,CASSSPGGYEQYF
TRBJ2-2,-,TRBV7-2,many,TGTGCCAGCAGCTTCATACGCGCGGTCGGGGAGCTGTTTTTT,CASSFIRAVGELFF
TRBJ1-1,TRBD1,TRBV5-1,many,TGCGCCAGCAACACCGACAGGGCGGCGATGAACACTGAAGCTTTCTTT,CASNTDRAAMNTEAFF
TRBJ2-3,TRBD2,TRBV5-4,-,TGTGCCAGCAGCATACCGGGACTAGCGGGAGGGCCAACCACAGATACGCAGTATTTT,CASSIPGLAGGPTTDTQYF
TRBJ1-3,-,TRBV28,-,TGTGCCAGCAGTTTGTTGCGGGCAGGGACCTCTGGAAACACCATATATTTT,CASSLLRAGTSGNTIYF
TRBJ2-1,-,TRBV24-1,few,TGTGCCACGACTGGGGGCCCCTACAATGAGCAGTTCTTC,CATTGGPYNEQFF
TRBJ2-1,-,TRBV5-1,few,TGCGCCAGCAGCTTGGGGGTCGGTTGGGACAATGAGCAGTTCTTC,CASSLGVGWDNEQFF
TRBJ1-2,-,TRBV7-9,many,TGTGCCAGCAGCTTAGGGTCGGACAGAAACTATGGCTACACCTTC,CASSLGSDRNYGYTF
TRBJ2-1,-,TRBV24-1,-,TGTGCCACCAGTGATTCTGGGACTGGTCCGCACAATGAGCAGTTCTTC,CATSDSGTGPHNEQFF
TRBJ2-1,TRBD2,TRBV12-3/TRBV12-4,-,TGTGCCAGCAGTTTAAGCGGGAGGGCTGGTGAGCAGTTCTTC,CASSLSGRAGEQFF